A selection of T cell receptor beta chains follows, all from one sample in a study of a mutant IDH1 vaccine in newly diagnosed glioma. The data were produced by immunoSEQ multiplex PCR, yet TCRdb's version contains in-frame clones alone and is incomplete. The sample carries around 120,000 clones, roughly 75% recorded once. These receptors are not linked to any known antigen. Sequences were derived from PBMCs, sampled from a glioma patient whose treatment included an IDH1 peptide vaccine. The receptors here all came from a man aged 35 to 55 with glioma. Each CDR3 is given with its conserved first and last residue. The D gene is left open where the match is weak. A clone size is listed for some rows: how often the clone was seen (once, few, many), or a class if it is expanded.

V: TRBV5-6; D: NA; J: TRBJ2-1; size: NA; DNA: TGTGCCAGCAGCTTGGTCGACAGTTACAATGAGCAGTTCTTC; CDR3: CASSLVDSYNEQFF
V: TRBV10-3; D: NA; J: TRBJ1-5; size: few; DNA: TGTGCCATCAGTGGTAGGGGTCAGCCCCAGCATTTT; CDR3: CAISGRGQPQHF
V: TRBV5-1; D: NA; J: TRBJ2-7; size: NA; DNA: TGCGCCAGCAGCCCGGAAGGCTACGAGCAGTACTTC; CDR3: CASSPEGYEQYF
V: TRBV5-8; D: NA; J: TRBJ1-2; size: NA; DNA: TGTGCCAGCAGCCTACCACTCGACCGCAGGGCTTATGGCTACACCTTC; CDR3: CASSLPLDRRAYGYTF
V: TRBV5-1; D: TRBD2; J: TRBJ2-5; size: NA; DNA: TGCGCCAGCAGCTCGGCTGCGGGACTAACGTACTTC; CDR3: CASSSAAGLTYF
V: TRBV7-9; D: TRBD1; J: TRBJ2-5; size: NA; DNA: TGTGCCAGCAGTTACTCTGGACAGGGCCCAGAGACCCAGTACTTC; CDR3: CASSYSGQGPETQYF
V: TRBV2; D: NA; J: TRBJ2-5; size: NA; DNA: TGTGCCAGCAGTGACAACCTGGCGGGGACCCAGTACTTC; CDR3: CASSDNLAGTQYF
V: TRBV7-9; D: NA; J: TRBJ1-2; size: NA; DNA: TGTGCCAGCAGCTTGAAGGGAAATGGCTACACCTTC; CDR3: CASSLKGNGYTF
V: TRBV5-4; D: NA; J: TRBJ2-3; size: few; DNA: TGTGCCAGCAGCTTGGACGGCTACCCAGATACGCAGTATTTT; CDR3: CASSLDGYPDTQYF
V: TRBV7-2; D: TRBD2; J: TRBJ2-5; size: NA; DNA: TGTGCCAGCAGCTTAGAGGTAGCGGGGTCAGAGACCCAGTACTTC; CDR3: CASSLEVAGSETQYF
V: TRBV12-5; D: TRBD1; J: TRBJ1-2; size: NA; DNA: TGTGCCATCAGACAGGGGGCCCAACCGTCCGATGGCTACACCTTC; CDR3: CAIRQGAQPSDGYTF
V: TRBV7-8; D: NA; J: TRBJ1-5; size: NA; DNA: TGTGCCAGCAGCTTAGACAGGACTATTCGCAATCAGCCCCAGCATTTT; CDR3: CASSLDRTIRNQPQHF
V: TRBV4-3; D: NA; J: TRBJ2-7; size: NA; DNA: TGCGCCAGCAGCCAAGATGTAGGATTAGGGCAGTACTTC; CDR3: CASSQDVGLGQYF
V: TRBV11-2; D: TRBD1; J: TRBJ1-3; size: NA; DNA: TGTGCCAGCAGCCAGCGCCAGGGGGCTGGAAACACCATATATTTT; CDR3: CASSQRQGAGNTIYF
V: TRBV2; D: TRBD2; J: TRBJ2-2; size: NA; DNA: TGTGCCAGCAGTGTAAAGCGGGAGGGCACCGGGGAGCTGTTTTTT; CDR3: CASSVKREGTGELFF
V: TRBV13; D: TRBD2; J: TRBJ2-3; size: NA; DNA: TGTGCCAGCCGGATAGCGGGAGGTTTCACAGATACGCAGTATTTT; CDR3: CASRIAGGFTDTQYF
V: TRBV4-3; D: NA; J: TRBJ2-2; size: once; DNA: TGCGCCAGCAGCCAGAATACCAGGGACACCGGGGAGCTGTTTTTT; CDR3: CASSQNTRDTGELFF